The present T cell receptor beta chain was sequenced within a study of beta chain features in type 1 diabetes. CD4+ naive, central memory, regulatory and stem cell-like memory cells were sorted via CD45RO/CCR7/CD25/CD127/CD95/CD27. The table lists this clone with a few counts. Trimming shortened V by 0 bases and J by 3 bases, and 10 bases separated the two germline ends. Per germline, CDR1 SGHRS and CDR2 YFSETQ. There are 14 residues in the CDR3. The study reverse transcribed the entire isolated RNA, so it sequenced expressed TCRB transcripts. The method was immunoSEQ multiplex PCR; TCRdb's version includes in-frame clones alone and lacks a portion of them. The top ten clones hold approximately 0.099% of a sample with hundreds of thousands of clones, roughly a sixth of them seen once.

The TCR comes from a man younger than 35 in good health. Sequences were obtained from naive CD4+ T cells from blood. The rearrangement joins TRBV5-1 to TRBJ2-7; D may correspond to TRBD1 or TRBD2 (5 bases each). CDR3 in DNA: TGCGCCAGCAGCTTGGCCGGGGCGGGCTACGAGCAGTACTTC. This codes for CASSLAGAGYEQYF.